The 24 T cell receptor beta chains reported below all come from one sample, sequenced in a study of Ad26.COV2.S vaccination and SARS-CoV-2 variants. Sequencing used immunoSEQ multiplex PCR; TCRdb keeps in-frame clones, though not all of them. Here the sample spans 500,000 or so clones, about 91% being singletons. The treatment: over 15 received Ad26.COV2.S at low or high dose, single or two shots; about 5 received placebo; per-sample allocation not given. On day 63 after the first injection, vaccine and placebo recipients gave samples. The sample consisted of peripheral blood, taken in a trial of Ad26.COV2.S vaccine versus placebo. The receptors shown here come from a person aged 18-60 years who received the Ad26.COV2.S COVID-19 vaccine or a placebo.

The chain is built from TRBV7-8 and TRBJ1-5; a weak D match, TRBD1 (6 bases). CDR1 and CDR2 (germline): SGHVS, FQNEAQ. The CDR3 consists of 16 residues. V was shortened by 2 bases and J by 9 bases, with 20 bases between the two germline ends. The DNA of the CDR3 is TGTGCCAGCAGCTTAAATCCGGTCGGGGGGCTGTGGCCCCAGCATTTT. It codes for CASSLNPVGGLWPQHF.

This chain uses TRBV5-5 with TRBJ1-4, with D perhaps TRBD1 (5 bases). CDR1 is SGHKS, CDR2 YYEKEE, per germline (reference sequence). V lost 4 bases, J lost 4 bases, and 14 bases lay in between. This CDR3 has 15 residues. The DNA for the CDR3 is TGTGCCAGCAGCATCGCAGGGCCGGGTAATGAAAAACTGTTTTTT. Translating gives CASSIAGPGNEKLFF.

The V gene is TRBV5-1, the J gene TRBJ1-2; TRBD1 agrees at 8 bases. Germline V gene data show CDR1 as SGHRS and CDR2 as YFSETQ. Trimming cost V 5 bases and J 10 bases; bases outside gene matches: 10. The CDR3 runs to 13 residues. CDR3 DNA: TGCGCCAGCAGAGGGGGGACAGGCGATGTCTACACCTTC. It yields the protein CASRGGTGDVYTF.

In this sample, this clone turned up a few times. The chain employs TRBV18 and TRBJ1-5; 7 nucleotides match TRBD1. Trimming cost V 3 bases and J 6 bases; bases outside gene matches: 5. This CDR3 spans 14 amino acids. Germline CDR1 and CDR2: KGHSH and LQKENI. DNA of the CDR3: TGTGCCAGCTCACCGACAGGGAAAGTTCAGCCCCAGCATTTT. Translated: CASSPTGKVQPQHF. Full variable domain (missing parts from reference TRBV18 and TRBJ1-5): NAGVMQNPRHLVRRRGQEARLRCSPMKGHSHVYWYRQLPEEGLKFMVYLQKENIIDESGMPKERFSAEFPKEGPSILRIQQVVRGDSAAYFCASSPTGKVQPQHFGDGTRLSIL.

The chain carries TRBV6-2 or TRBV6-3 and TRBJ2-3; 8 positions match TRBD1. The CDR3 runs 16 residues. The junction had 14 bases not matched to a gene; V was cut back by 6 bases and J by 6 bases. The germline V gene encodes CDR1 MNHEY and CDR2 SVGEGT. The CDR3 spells CASSKPDRAPPDTQYF. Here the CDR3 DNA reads TGTGCCAGCAGCAAACCGGACAGGGCTCCGCCGGATACGCAGTATTTT.

The CDR3 sequence is CASSQDARDRGNTIYF. CDR3 sequence (DNA): TGCGCCAGCAGCCAAGACGCCCGGGACAGGGGAAACACCATATATTTT. The chain uses TRBV4-3 and TRBJ1-3, with 8 bases aligning to TRBD1. V was clipped by 0 bases and J by 4 bases; unmatched bases: 5. This CDR3 region has 16 residues. The V gene's germline CDR1 is LGHNA and CDR2 YSLEER.

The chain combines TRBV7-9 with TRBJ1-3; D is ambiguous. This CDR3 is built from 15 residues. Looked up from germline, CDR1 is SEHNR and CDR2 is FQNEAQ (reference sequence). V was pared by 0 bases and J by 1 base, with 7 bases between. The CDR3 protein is CASSLAHGSGNTIYF. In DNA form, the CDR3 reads TGTGCCAGCAGCTTAGCGCATGGATCTGGAAACACCATATATTTT.

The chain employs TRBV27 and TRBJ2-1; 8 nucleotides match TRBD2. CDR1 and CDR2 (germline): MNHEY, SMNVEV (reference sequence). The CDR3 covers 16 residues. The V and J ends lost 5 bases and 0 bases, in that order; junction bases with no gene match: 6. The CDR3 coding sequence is TGTGCCAGCAGTATCCGGGGGGGGAGCTCCTACAATGAGCAGTTCTTC. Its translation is CASSIRGGSSYNEQFF.

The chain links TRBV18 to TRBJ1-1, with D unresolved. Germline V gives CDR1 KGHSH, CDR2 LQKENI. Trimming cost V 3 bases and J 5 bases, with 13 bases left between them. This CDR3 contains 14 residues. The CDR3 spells CASSPRDFGTEAFF. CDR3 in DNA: TGTGCCAGCTCACCGCGGGATTTCGGGACTGAAGCTTTCTTT.

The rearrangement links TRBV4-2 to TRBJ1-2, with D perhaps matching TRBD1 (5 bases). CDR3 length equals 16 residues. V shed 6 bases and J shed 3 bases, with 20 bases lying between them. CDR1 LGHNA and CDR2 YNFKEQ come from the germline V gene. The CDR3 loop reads CASSQWQGSLDYGYTF. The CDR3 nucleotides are TGTGCCAGCAGTCAGTGGCAGGGATCATTGGACTATGGCTACACCTTC.

The DNA of the CDR3 is TGTGCCAGCAGCTTATATGTGGGAGCGCCGTCCGGGCAGTACGTC. Its translation is CASSLYVGAPSGQYV. J is TRBJ2-7 and V is TRBV7-9; tentatively, D is TRBD2 (5 bases). Germline loops: CDR1 SEHNR, CDR2 FQNEAQ (reference sequence). CDR3 size: 15 residues. Trimming took 2 bases from V and 9 from J, leaving 20 bases between them.

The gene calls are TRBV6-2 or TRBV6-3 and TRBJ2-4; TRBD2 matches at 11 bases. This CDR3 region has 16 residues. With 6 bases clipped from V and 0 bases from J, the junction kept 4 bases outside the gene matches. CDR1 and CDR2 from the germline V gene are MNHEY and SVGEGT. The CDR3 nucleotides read TGTGCCAGCAGCTTAGCGGGAGGGATAGCCAAAAACATTCAGTACTTC. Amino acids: CASSLAGGIAKNIQYF.

The CDR3 DNA is TGCAGCGTTGGAATGACGCTCTACGAGCAGTACTTC. Its translation is CSVGMTLYEQYF. V gene TRBV29-1 combines with J gene TRBJ2-7; D gene uncertain. This CDR3 contains 12 residues. Germline assignment: CDR1 SQVTM and CDR2 ANQGSEA. V was clipped by 4 bases and J by 3 bases, with 10 bases between them.

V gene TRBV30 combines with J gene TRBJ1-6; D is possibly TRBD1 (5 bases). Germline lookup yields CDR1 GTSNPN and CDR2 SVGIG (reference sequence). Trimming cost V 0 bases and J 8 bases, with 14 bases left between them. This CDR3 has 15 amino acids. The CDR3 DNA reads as TGTGCCTGGAGTGTTCGAGGGACTTGGCATTCACCCCTCCACTTT. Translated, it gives CAWSVRGTWHSPLHF.

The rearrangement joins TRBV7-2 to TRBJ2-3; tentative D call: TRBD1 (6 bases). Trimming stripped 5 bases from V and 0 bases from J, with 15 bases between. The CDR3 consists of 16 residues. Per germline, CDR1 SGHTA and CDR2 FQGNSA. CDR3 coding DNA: TGTGCCAGCAGCCCCGCTAGTGACAGGAGCACAGATACGCAGTATTTT. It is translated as CASSPASDRSTDTQYF.

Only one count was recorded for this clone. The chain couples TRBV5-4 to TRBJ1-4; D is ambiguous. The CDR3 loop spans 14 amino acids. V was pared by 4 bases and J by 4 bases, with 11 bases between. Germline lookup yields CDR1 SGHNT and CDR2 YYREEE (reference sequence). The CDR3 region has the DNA TGTGCCAGCAGCCGGGGTTTGGATAATGAAAAACTGTTTTTT. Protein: CASSRGLDNEKLFF.

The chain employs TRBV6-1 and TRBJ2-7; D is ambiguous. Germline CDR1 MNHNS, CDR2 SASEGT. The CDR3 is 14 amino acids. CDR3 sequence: CASREDLSTYEQYV. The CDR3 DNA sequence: TGTGCCAGCAGGGAAGACCTATCAACCTACGAGCAGTACGTC.

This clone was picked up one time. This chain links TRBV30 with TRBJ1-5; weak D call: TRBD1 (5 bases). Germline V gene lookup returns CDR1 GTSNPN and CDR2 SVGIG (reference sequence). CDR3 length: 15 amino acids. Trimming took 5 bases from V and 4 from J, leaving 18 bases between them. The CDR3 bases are TGTGCCTGGTCTCCTGGGACCACTTCGAATCAGCCCCAGCATTTT. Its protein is CAWSPGTTSNQPQHF.

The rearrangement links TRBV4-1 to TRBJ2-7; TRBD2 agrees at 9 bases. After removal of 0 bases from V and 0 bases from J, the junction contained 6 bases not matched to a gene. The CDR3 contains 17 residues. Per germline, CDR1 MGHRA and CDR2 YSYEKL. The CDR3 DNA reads TGCGCCAGCAGCCAAGAGCATAGCGGGGGCACCTCCTACGAGCAGTACTTC. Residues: CASSQEHSGGTSYEQYF.

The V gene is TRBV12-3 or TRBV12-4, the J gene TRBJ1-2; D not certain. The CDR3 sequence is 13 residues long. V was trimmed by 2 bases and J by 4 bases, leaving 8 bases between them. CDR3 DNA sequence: TGTGCCAGCAGTTTAACCTCTTCCTATGGCTACACCTTC. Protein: CASSLTSSYGYTF.

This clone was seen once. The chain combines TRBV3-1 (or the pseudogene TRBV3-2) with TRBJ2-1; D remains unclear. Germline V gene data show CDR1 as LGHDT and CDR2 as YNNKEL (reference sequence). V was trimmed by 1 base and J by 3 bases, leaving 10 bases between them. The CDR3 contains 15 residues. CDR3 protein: CASSQVSADYNEQFF. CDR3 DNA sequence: TGTGCCAGCAGCCAAGTCTCCGCAGACTACAATGAGCAGTTCTTC.

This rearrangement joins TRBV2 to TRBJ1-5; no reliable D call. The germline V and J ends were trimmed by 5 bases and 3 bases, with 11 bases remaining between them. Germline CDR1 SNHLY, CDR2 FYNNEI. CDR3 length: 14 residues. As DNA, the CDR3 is TGTGCCAGCAGTATCGAGGGAGACAATCAGCCCCAGCATTTT. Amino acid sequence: CASSIEGDNQPQHF.

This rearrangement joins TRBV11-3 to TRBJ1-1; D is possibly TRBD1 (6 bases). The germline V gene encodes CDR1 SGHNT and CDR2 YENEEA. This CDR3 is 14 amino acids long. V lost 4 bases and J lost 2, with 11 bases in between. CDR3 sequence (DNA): TGTGCCAGCAGCTCGGGGGGGCAAAACACTGAAGCTTTCTTT. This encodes CASSSGGQNTEAFF. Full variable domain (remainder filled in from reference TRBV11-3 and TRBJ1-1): EAGVVQSPRYKIIEKKQPVAFWCNPISGHNTLYWYLQNLGQGPELLIRYENEEAVDDSQLPKDRFSAERLKGVDSTLKIQPAELGDSAVYLCASSSGGQNTEAFFGQGTRLTVV.

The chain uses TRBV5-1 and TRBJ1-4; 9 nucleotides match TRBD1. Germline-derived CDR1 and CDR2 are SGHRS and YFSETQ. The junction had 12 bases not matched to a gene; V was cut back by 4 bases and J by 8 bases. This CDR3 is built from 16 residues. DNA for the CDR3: TGCGCCAGCAGCCCGTCGACAGGGGGTTGGGGAGAAAAACTGTTTTTT. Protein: CASSPSTGGWGEKLFF.